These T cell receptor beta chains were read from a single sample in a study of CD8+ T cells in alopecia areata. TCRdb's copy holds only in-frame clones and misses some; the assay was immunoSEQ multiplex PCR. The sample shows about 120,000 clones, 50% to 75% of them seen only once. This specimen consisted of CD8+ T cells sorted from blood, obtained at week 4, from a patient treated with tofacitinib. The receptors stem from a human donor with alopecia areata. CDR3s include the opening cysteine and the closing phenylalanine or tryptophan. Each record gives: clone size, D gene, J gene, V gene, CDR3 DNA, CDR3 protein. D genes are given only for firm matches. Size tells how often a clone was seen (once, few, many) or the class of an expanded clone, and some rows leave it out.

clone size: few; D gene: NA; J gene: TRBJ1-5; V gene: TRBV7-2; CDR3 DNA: TGTGCCAGCAGCTTTCGGGATCAGCCCCAGCATTTT; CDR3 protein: CASSFRDQPQHF
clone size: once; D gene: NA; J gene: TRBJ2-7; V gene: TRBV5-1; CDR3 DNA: TGCGCCAGCAGCGGGGTGACAGGAGGCGACGAGCAGTACTTC; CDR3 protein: CASSGVTGGDEQYF
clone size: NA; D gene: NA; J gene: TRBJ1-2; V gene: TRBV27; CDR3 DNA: TGTGCCAGCAGTTTCTTTGGGGGTGACGTCTATGGCTACACCTTC; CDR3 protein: CASSFFGGDVYGYTF
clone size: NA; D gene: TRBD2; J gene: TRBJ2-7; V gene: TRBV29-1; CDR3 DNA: TGCAGCGTCCTGACGGGGGGCTCCTACGAGCAGTACTTC; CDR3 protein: CSVLTGGSYEQYF
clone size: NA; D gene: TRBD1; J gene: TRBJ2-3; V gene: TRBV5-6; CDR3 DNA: TGTGCCAGCAGCTTGGAGGGACAGGGGGCTATACCTAGCACAGATACGCAGTATTTT; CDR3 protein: CASSLEGQGAIPSTDTQYF
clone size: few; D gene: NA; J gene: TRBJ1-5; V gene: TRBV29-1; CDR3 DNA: TGCAGCGTGCGGGGCTACAATCAGCCCCAGCATTTT; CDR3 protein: CSVRGYNQPQHF
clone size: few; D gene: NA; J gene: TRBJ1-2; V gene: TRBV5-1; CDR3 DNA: TGCGCCAGCAGCTTGGTGGGGGAAGAGGTCACCTTC; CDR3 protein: CASSLVGEEVTF
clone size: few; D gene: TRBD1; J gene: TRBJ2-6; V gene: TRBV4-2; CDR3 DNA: TGTGCCAGCAGCCGACAGGGCACCCGCTCTGGGGCCAACGTCCTGACTTTC; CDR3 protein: CASSRQGTRSGANVLTF
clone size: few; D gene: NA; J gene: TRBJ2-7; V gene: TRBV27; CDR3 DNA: TGTGCCAGCAGTTTAAGACAGTCCTACGAGCAGTACTTC; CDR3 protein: CASSLRQSYEQYF
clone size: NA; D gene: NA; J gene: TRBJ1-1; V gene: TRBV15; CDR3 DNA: TGTGCCACCAGCCCTGACAGGACTAACACTGAAGCTTTCTTT; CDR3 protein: CATSPDRTNTEAFF
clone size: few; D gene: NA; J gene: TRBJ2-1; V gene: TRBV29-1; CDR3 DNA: TGCAGCGTTGAAATCCCCGGGGGCAGAATCTATGAGCAGTTCTTC; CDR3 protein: CSVEIPGGRIYEQFF
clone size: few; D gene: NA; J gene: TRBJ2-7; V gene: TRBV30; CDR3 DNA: TGTGCCTGGAGTGGGACCTACGAGCAGTACTTC; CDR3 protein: CAWSGTYEQYF
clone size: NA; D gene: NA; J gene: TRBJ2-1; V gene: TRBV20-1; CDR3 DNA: TGCAATCCCTCCCTCAATGAGCAGTTCTTC; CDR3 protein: CNPSLNEQFF
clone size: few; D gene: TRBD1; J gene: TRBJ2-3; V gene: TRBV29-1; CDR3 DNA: TGCAGCGTCGGGACAGGAACAGATACGCAGTATTTT; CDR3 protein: CSVGTGTDTQYF
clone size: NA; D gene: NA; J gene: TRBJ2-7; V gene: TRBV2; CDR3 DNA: TGTGCCAGCAGTGACGTAAGGTTTGGCTACGAGCAGTACTTC; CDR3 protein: CASSDVRFGYEQYF
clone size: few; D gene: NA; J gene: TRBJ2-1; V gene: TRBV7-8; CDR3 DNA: TGTGCCAGCAGCTTACGCAAGGGGATCTACAATGAGCAGTTCTTC; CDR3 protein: CASSLRKGIYNEQFF
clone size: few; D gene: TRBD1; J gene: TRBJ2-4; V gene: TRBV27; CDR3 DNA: TGTGCCAGCAGTTTATCCGGGACAGCCGGCTTAGACTTC; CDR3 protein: CASSLSGTAGLDF
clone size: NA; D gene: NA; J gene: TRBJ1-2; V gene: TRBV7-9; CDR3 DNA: TGTGCCAGCAGCTTAGGCGTCGATGGCTACACCTTC; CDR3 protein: CASSLGVDGYTF
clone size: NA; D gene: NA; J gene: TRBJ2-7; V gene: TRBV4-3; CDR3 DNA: TGCGCCAGCAGCCAAGACCTGAGCGGATTGACCTACGAGCAGTACTTC; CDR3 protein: CASSQDLSGLTYEQYF
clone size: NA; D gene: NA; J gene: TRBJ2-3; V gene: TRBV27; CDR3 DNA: TGTGCCAGCAGTTTAATCCTAGCTGACTCTAGCACAGATACGCAGTATTTT; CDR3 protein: CASSLILADSSTDTQYF
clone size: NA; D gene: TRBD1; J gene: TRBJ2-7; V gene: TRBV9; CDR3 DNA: TGTGCCAGCAGCCTAGGGAGTGTGGGACAGGGTACCCACGAGCAGTACTTC; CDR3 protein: CASSLGSVGQGTHEQYF
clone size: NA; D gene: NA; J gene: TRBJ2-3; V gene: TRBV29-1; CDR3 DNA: TGCAGCGTTGAAGGGGAGAACACAGATACGCAGTATTTT; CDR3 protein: CSVEGENTDTQYF
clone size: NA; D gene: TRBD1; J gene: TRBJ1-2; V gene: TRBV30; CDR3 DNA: TGTGCCTGGATCTCGGGACAGGGGGACAACTATGGCTACACCTTC; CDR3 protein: CAWISGQGDNYGYTF
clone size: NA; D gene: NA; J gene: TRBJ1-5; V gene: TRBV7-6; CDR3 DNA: TGTGCCAGCAGCTATAGGCCGGGACCCTCTAGCAATCAGCCCCAGCATTTT; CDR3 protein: CASSYRPGPSSNQPQHF
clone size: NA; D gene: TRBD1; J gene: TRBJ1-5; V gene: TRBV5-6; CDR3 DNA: TGTGCCAGCAGCATCCAGGGGGCGGGCAAGCCCCAGCATTTT; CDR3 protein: CASSIQGAGKPQHF
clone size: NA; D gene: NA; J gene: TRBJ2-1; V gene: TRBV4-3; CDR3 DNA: TGCGCCAGCAGCCAAGATGGGTGGGGGGATGAGCAGTTCTTC; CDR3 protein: CASSQDGWGDEQFF
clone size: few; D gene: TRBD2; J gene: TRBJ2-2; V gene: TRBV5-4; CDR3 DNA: TGCGCCAGCAGCCAAGGGTATAGCGGGGTAGTCGGGGAGCTGTTTTTT; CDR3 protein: CASSQGYSGVVGELFF
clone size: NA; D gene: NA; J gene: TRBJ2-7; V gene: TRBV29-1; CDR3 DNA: TGCAGCGCTGGACTCGCAGAACGGTCCTACGAGCAGTACTTC; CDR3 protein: CSAGLAERSYEQYF
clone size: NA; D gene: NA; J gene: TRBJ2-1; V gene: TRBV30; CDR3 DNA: TGTGCCTGGAGGAACAGGGTCAATGAGCAGTTCTTC; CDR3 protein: CAWRNRVNEQFF
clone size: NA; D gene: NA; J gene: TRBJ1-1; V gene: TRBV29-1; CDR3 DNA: TGCAGCGTTGACCGCGGGGAGGGGTCGAACACTGAAGCTTTCTTT; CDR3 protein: CSVDRGEGSNTEAFF
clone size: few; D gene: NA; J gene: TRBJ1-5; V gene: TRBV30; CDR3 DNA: TGTGCCTGGAGTGTACTTGGCAATCAGCCCCAGCATTTT; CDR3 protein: CAWSVLGNQPQHF
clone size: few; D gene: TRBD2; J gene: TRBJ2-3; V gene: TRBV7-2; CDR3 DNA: TGTGCCAGCAGCTTAACGGGGGGGAGCACAGATACGCAGTATTTT; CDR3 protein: CASSLTGGSTDTQYF
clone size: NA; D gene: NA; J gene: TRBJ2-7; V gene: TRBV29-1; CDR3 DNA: TGCAGCGTTGTCCCGTCAGGCTCCTACGAGCAGTACTTC; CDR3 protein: CSVVPSGSYEQYF
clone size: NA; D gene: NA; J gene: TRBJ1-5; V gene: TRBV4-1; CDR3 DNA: TGCGCCAGCAGCCAAGATAAGGAGCTGAATCAGCCCCAGCATTTT; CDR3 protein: CASSQDKELNQPQHF
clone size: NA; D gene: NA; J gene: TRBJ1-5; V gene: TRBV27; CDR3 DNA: TGTGCCAGCAGTTTGGGGGCTAGCAATCAGCCCCAGCATTTT; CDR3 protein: CASSLGASNQPQHF
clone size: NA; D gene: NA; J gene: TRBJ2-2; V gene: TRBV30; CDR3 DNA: TGTGCCTGGAGTGTGGGCTGGGAGCACACCGGGGAGCTGTTTTTT; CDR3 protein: CAWSVGWEHTGELFF
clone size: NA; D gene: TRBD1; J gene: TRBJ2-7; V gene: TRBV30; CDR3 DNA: TGTGCCTGGAGGTCGACAGGGGCGGCCTACGAGCAGTACTTC; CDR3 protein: CAWRSTGAAYEQYF
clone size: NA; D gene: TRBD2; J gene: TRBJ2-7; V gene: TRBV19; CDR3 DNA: TGTGCCAGTAGTCTCATAGCGGGGGCCTACGAGCAGTACTTC; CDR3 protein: CASSLIAGAYEQYF
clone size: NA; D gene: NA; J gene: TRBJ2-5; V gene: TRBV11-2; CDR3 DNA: TGTGCCAGCAGCTTCCGGGGGGCCCTTGAGACCCAGTACTTC; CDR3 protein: CASSFRGALETQYF
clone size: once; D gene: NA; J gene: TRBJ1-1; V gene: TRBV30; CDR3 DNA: TGTGCCTGGAGTGTAACCGGCGGGTGGCTCGAAGCTTTCTTT; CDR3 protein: CAWSVTGGWLEAFF
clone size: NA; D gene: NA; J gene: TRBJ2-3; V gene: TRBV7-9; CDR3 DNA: TGTGCCAGCAGCTTAGGAATAGATACGCAGTATTTT; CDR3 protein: CASSLGIDTQYF
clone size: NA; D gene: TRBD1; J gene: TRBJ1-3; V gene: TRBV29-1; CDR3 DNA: TGCAGCGTCCAGACAGGGGGCTCTGGAAACACCATATATTTT; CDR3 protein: CSVQTGGSGNTIYF
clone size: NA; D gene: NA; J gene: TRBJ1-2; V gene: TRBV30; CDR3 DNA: TGTGCCTGGAGTGCACCCGCATCCGGCTACACCTTC; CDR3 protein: CAWSAPASGYTF
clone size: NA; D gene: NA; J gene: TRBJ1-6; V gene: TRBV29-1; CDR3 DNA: TGCAGCGTGGAGGTTCAGACGGCCCTCCACTTT; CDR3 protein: CSVEVQTALHF
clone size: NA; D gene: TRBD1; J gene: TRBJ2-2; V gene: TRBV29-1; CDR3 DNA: TGCAGCGTCCGGGACAGGGACACCGGGGAGCTGTTTTTT; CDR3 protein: CSVRDRDTGELFF
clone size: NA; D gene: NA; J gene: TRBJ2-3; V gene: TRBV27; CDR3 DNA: TGTGCCAGCAGTTTACGGCGGGGTGATACGCAGTATTTT; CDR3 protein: CASSLRRGDTQYF
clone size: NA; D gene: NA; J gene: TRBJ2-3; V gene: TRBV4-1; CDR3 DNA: TGCGCCAGCAGCCAAGACTCGGGGGGCGGTGCTCATACGCAGTATTTT; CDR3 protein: CASSQDSGGGAHTQYF
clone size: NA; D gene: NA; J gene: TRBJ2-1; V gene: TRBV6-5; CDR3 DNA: TGTGCCAGCAGCCCCGGACTTCATAATGAGCAGTTCTTC; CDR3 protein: CASSPGLHNEQFF
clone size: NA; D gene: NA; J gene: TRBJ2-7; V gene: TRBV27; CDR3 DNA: TGTGCCAGCACAGCTTCGGCTGGGGGACTTACCTACGAGCAGTACTTC; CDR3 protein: CASTASAGGLTYEQYF
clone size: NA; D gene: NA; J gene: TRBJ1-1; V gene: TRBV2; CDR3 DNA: TGTGCCAGCCAGTGGACAGAGCTGAACACTGAAGCTTTCTTT; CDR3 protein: CASQWTELNTEAFF
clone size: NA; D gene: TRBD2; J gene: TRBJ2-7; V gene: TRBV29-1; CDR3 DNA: TGCAGCGTTGAACGGTCCGGGGGGTACGAGCAGTACTTC; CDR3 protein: CSVERSGGYEQYF
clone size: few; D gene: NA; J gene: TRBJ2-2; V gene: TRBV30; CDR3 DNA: TGTGCCTGGAGTGATAACACCGGGGAGCTGTTTTTT; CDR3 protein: CAWSDNTGELFF
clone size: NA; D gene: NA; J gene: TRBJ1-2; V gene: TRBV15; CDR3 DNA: TGTGCCACCAGCGGCGATCTGGGAGGAGATCGCTATGGCTACACCTTC; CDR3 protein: CATSGDLGGDRYGYTF
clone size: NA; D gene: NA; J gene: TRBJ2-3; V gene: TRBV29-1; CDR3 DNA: TGCAGCGCTCTGACCGGAAGCACAGATACGCAGTATTTT; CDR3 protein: CSALTGSTDTQYF
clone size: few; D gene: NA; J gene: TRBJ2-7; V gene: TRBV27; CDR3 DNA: TGTGCCAGCAGTTTAATGACAGAGTACGAGCAGTACTTC; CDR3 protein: CASSLMTEYEQYF
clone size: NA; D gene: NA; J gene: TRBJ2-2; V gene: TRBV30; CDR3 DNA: TGTGCCTGTCTCCCGCAGGGCCCGAACACCGGGGAGCTGTTTTTT; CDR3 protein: CACLPQGPNTGELFF
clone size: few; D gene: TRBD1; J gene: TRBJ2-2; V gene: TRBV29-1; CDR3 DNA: TGCAGCGTTGGAACGACAGGGGGCAGGGTAAACACCGGGGAGCTGTTTTTT; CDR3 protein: CSVGTTGGRVNTGELFF